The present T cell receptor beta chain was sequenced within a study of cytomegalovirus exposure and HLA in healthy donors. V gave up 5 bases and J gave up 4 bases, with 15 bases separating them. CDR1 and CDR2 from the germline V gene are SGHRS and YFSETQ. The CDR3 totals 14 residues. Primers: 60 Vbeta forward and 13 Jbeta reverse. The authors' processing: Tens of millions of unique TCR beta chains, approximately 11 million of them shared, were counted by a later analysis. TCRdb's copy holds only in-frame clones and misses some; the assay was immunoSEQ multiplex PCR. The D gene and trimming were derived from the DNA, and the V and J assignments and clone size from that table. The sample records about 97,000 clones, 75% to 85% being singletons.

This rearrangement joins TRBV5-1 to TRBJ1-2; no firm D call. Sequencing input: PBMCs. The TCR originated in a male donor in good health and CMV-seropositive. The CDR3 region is CASREGGSSYGYTF. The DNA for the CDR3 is TGCGCCAGCAGGGAGGGAGGGAGCAGCTATGGCTACACCTTC. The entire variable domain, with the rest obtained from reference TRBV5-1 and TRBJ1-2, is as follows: KAGVTQTPRYLIKTRGQQVTLSCSPISGHRSVSWYQQTPGQGLQFLFEYFSETQRNKGNFPGRFSGRQFSNSRSEMNVSTLELGDSALYLCASREGGSSYGYTFGSGTRLTVV.